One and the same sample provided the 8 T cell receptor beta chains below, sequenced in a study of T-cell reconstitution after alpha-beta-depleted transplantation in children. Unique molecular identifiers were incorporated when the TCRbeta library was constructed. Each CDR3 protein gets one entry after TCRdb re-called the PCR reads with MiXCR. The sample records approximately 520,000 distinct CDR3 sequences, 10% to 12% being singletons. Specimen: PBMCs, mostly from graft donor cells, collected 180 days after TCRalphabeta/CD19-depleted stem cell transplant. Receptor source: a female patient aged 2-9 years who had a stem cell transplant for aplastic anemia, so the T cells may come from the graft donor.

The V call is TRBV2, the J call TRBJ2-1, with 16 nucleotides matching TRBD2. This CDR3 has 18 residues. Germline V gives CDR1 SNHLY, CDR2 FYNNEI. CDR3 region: CTCSAGLAGGRFYNEQFF. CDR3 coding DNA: TGTACCTGCAGTGCGGGACTAGCGGGAGGGCGTTTCTACAATGAGCAGTTCTTC.

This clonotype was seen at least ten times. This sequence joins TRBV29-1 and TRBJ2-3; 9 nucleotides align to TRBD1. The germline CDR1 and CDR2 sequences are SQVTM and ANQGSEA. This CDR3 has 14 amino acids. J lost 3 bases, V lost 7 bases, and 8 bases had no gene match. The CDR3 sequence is CSALYGTGTDTQYF. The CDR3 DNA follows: TGCAGCGCCCTGTACGGGACAGGGACAGATACGCAGTATTTT.

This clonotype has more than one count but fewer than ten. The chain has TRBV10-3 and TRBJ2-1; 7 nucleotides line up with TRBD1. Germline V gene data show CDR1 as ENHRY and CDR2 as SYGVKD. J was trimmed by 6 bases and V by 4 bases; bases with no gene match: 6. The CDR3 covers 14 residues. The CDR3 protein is CAISAGTVSNEQFF. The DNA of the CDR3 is TGTGCCATCAGTGCCGGGACAGTTTCCAATGAGCAGTTCTTC.

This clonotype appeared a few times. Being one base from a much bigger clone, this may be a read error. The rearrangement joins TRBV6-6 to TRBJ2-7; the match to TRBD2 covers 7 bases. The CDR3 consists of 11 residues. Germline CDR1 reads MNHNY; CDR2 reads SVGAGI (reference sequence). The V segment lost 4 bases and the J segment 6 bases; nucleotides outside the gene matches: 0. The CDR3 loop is CASSSGGEQYV. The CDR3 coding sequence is TGTGCCAGCAGTTCGGGGGGCGAGCAGTACGTC.

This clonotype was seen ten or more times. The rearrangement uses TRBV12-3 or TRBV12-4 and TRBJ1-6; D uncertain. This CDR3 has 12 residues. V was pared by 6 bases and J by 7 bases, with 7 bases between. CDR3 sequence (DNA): TGTGCCAGCAGGGGTCCCAATTCACCCCTCCACTTT. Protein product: CASRGPNSPLHF.

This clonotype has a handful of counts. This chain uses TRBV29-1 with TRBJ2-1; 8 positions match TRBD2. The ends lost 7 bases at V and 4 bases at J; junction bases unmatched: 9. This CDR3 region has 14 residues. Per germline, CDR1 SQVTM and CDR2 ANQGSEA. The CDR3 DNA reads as TGCAGCGCGGGGCCGGGGGGGCCTTACAATGAGCAGTTCTTC. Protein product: CSAGPGGPYNEQFF.

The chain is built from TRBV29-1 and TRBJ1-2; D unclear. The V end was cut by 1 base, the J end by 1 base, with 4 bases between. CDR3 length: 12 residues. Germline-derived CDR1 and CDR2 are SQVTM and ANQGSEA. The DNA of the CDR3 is TGCAGCGTTGAAGGGGATAACTATGGCTACACCTTC. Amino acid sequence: CSVEGDNYGYTF.

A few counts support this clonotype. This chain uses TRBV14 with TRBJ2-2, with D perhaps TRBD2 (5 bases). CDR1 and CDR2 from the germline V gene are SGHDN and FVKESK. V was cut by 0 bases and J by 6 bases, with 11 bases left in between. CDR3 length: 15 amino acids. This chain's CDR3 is CASSQDLAIPGELFF. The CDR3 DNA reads TGTGCCAGCAGCCAAGACCTAGCAATCCCCGGGGAGCTGTTTTTT.